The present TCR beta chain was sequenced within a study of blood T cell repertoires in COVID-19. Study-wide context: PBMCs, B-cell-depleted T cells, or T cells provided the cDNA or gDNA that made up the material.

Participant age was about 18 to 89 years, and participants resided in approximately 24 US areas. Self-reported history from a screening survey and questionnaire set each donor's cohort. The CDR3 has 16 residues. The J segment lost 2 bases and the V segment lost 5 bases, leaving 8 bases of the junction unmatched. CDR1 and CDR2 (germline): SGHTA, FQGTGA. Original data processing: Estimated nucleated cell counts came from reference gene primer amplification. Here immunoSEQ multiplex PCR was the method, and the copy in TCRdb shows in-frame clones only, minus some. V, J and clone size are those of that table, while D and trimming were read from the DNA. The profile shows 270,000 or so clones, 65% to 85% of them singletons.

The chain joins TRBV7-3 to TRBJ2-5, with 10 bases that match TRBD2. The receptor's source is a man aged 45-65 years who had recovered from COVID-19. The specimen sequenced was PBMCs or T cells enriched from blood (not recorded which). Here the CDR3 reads CASSATSGAGQETQYF. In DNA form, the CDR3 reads TGTGCCAGCAGCGCCACTAGCGGGGCGGGACAAGAGACCCAGTACTTC.